Listed below are T cell receptor beta chains from one sample, sequenced in a study of cytomegalovirus exposure and HLA in healthy donors. Repertoires were generated with immunoSEQ multiplex PCR, while TCRdb's copy carries only in-frame clones and drops some. The sample shows approximately 200,000 clones, 79% of them seen only once. What was sequenced was PBMCs. These receptors were obtained from a woman between 25 and 40 years old in good health and CMV-seropositive. Both conserved end residues are trimmed from each CDR3.

V gene | CDR3 protein
TRBV29-1 | SVETLTSNTEAF
TRBV4-1 | ASSQPGTGNGYT
TRBV4-1 | ASSTPWGQSSYNEQF
TRBV2 | ASSDRQGTDTQY
TRBV7-2 | ASSIDSPYNSPLH
TRBV28 | ASSLGGGVEAF
TRBV7-2 | ASSPQTTDTQY
TRBV7-8 | ASSFLAPIPYNEQF
TRBV7-9 | ASSFWISGEETQY
TRBV7-9 | ASSSPVGGVMNTEAF
TRBV7-9 | ASSLGQANYGYT
TRBV9 | ASSVGTSGVYTEAF
TRBV7-6 | ASSTRGHLLNEQF
TRBV4-1 | ASSQDGWRTGGNYEQY
TRBV21-1 | ASIPSSGGSNYGYT
TRBV7-9 | ASSLGLSYEQY
TRBV13 | ASSSNNEQF
TRBV7-6 | ASSTVRTIRGSGNTIY
TRBV5-4 | ASRGTGGSGGYT
TRBV6-5 | ASSIHSGAYEQY
TRBV7-2 | FRAGEATDTQY
TRBV11-3 | ASSRTREQY
TRBV12-5 | ASGLPMDSNEQF
TRBV7-9 | ASSLETSGDEQY
TRBV7-9 | ASSLGGGREKLF
TRBV6-5 | ASSYPGLAGAGEQY
TRBV5-6 | ASSWGPEGAGNQPQH
TRBV5-4 | ASSLDSGRYNEQF
TRBV25-1 | ASSTHRTGAYEQY
TRBV5-1 | ASTLGGRTRQY
TRBV7-9 | ASSFESGTGKTQY
TRBV6-4 | ASSAGTSGNEQF
TRBV4-3 | ASSQVGGWDTQY
TRBV10-2 | ASSDTAYEQY
TRBV4-3 | ASSQEFGQGYQPQH
TRBV27 | ASSYGTSYYEQY
TRBV29-1 | SVPNPYDYGYT
TRBV5-4 | ASSLGLTDTQY
TRBV21-1 | ASSKEVREPNQPQH
TRBV2 | ASIKGGSGSSYEQY
TRBV29-1 | SGGQGMNTEAF
TRBV30 | AWSSLAGGPTGELF
TRBV7-9 | ASSLQTGVIYGYT
TRBV6-5 | ASSEQNNQPQH
TRBV7-2 | ASSFITGVANEQF
TRBV21-1 | AGSDKPDRARETQY
TRBV30 | AWRVAHDLGQGALSAF
TRBV18 | ASSPRTGTSEKLF
TRBV4-1 | ASSQEFGRDRSNTGELF
TRBV18 | ASSPGTDSNQPQH
TRBV30 | AWSVDRSHEQY
TRBV2 | ATARGYT
TRBV14 | ASSLRFRTAGLTGLAGYEQF
TRBV30 | AWSGPTSGLYEQY
TRBV5-1 | ASSFEASGNTIY
TRBV7-2 | ASSPWGQGSTGANVLT
TRBV11-3 | ASSSGRREASTDTQY